These 13 T cell receptor beta chains were sequenced from one sample in a study of blood T cell repertoires in COVID-19. Sequencing was performed with immunoSEQ multiplex PCR; in TCRdb, only in-frame clones are kept and a portion is missing. This sample carries about 210,000 clones, about 88% of them seen once, and the ten largest clones take 20% to 25%. The material sequenced was PBMCs or T cells enriched from blood (not recorded which). The receptors originated from a woman aged 40 to 50 in a cohort exposed to, infected with or recovered from COVID-19 (not recorded which).

The chain employs TRBV7-6 and TRBJ2-7; TRBD1 might be the D (5 bases). Germline assignment: CDR1 SGHVS and CDR2 FNYEAQ. The CDR3 is 16 residues long. Trimming took 2 bases from V and 0 from J, leaving 14 bases between them. Written as DNA, the CDR3 is TGTGCCAGCAGCTTATCGGTCAGGGCCGACTCCTACGAGCAGTACTTC. Amino acids: CASSLSVRADSYEQYF.

This sequence joins TRBV5-4 and TRBJ1-2; maybe TRBD1 (5 bases). The CDR3 has 14 amino acids. Germline lookup yields CDR1 SGHNT and CDR2 YYREEE (reference sequence). Trimming left V 4 bases short and J 4 bases short, with 14 bases between. The CDR3 sequence: CASSERGTAYGYTF. The CDR3 nucleotides are TGTGCCAGCAGCGAAAGGGGAACAGCCTATGGCTACACCTTC.

The chain employs TRBV6-5 and TRBJ1-2; unclear D gene. The CDR3 has 13 residues. V was cut by 4 bases and J by 2 bases, with 8 bases left in between. In germline, CDR1 is MNHEY, CDR2 SVGAGI. CDR3 sequence: CASSFGLNYGYTF. The CDR3 bases are TGTGCCAGCAGTTTTGGGCTCAACTATGGCTACACCTTC.

V and J are TRBV28 and TRBJ1-2, with 7 bases that match TRBD1. This CDR3 comprises 17 residues. Per germline, CDR1 MDHEN and CDR2 SYDVKM. V lost 5 bases to trimming and J lost 0 bases; unmatched junction nucleotides: 12. DNA of the CDR3: TGTGCCAGCAGTGAGACAGGGTTTTTTGCGACTAACTATGGCTACACCTTC. Translating gives CASSETGFFATNYGYTF.

The chain recombines TRBV5-8 with TRBJ2-1, with 8 nucleotides matching TRBD1. Germline loops: CDR1 SGHTS, CDR2 YDEGEE. The CDR3 is made up of 15 amino acids. V dropped 1 base and J dropped 4; count of bases not matched to a gene: 4. CDR3 DNA sequence: TGTGCCAGCAGCTTGAAGACAGGGGTGTACAATGAGCAGTTCTTC. It translates to CASSLKTGVYNEQFF.

This clone was picked up a small number of times. V is TRBV20-1 and J is TRBJ2-7; D not resolved. V shed 3 bases and J shed 5 bases, with 11 bases lying between them. The CDR3 is made up of 12 amino acids. Germline V gives CDR1 DFQATT, CDR2 SNEGSKA (reference sequence). The CDR3 is CSASFLSHEQYF. The CDR3 bases are TGCAGTGCTAGTTTCCTATCCCACGAGCAGTACTTC.

The genes are TRBV6-5 and TRBJ1-4, with unresolved D. V lost 6 bases to trimming and J lost 2 bases, with 10 bases between them. Germline CDR1 reads MNHEY; CDR2 reads SVGAGI. This CDR3 is built from 14 residues. The CDR3 sequence: CASSVIPTNEKLFF. CDR3 in DNA: TGTGCCAGCAGCGTTATCCCGACTAATGAAAAACTGTTTTTT.

To note about this clone: Other DNA sequences in this specimen translate into the identical CDR3. The chain carries TRBV10-1 and TRBJ2-1, with 10 bases lining up with TRBD2. The CDR3 has 14 residues. CDR1 and CDR2 from the germline V gene are WNHNN and SYGVQD (reference sequence). V was clipped by 6 bases and J by 3 bases; unmatched bases: 2. In DNA, the CDR3 is TGCGCCAGCAGCGGGACTAGCGACTACAATGAGCAGTTCTTC. The encoded protein is CASSGTSDYNEQFF.

The rearrangement uses TRBV7-6 and TRBJ2-2; D possibly corresponds to TRBD1 (6 bases). The CDR3 has 16 amino acids. V lost 5 bases and J lost 1, with 14 bases in between. Germline CDR1 reads SGHVS; CDR2 reads FNYEAQ. DNA of the CDR3: TGTGCCAGCAGCGCAGAGCCAGGGGAGAACACCGGGGAGCTGTTTTTT. Encoded protein: CASSAEPGENTGELFF. Full variable domain (missing parts from reference TRBV7-6 and TRBJ2-2): GAGVSQSPRYKVTKRGQDVALRCDPISGHVSLYWYRQALGQGPEFLTYFNYEAQQDKSGLPNDRFSAERPEGSISTLTIQRTEQRDSAMYRCASSAEPGENTGELFFGEGSRLTVL.

J is TRBJ2-1 and V is TRBV13, with TRBD1 matching 9 bases. CDR3 length equals 15 residues. From germline, CDR1 is PRHDT and CDR2 FYEKMQ (reference sequence). With V trimmed by 5 bases and J by 5 bases, 7 bases remained unmatched. CDR3 in DNA: TGTGCCAGCAGCCGGGACAGGGAAAGTGACAATGAGCAGTTCTTC. Protein: CASSRDRESDNEQFF.

The chain employs TRBV10-3 and TRBJ1-1; 7 positions agree with TRBD1. The germline gives CDR1 ENHRY, CDR2 SYGVKD. J lost 4 bases, V lost 8 bases, and 4 bases had no gene match. The CDR3 length is 12 residues. CDR3 sequence: CAIGRDSTEAFF. CDR3 DNA: TGTGCCATCGGCCGGGACAGCACTGAAGCTTTCTTT.

This chain joins TRBV7-9 and TRBJ1-1; 7 nucleotides agree with TRBD1. Trimming cost V 5 bases and J 1 base; bases outside gene matches: 13. CDR3 length: 17 residues. The V gene's germline CDR1 is SEHNR and CDR2 FQNEAQ (reference sequence). The chain's CDR3 is CASSPLRDSRQNTEAFF. The CDR3 nucleotides read TGTGCCAGCAGCCCTCTTCGGGACAGTCGTCAGAACACTGAAGCTTTCTTT.

CDR3 DNA sequence: TGTGCCAGTAGTCGGCTAGCGGGAGGAACCGGGGAGCTGTTTTTT. Translation gives CASSRLAGGTGELFF. This sequence joins TRBV19 and TRBJ2-2, with 11 positions matching TRBD2. V lost 5 bases and J lost 5; bases outside the gene matches: 4. This CDR3 comprises 15 residues. Germline CDR1 reads LNHDA; CDR2 reads SQIVND (reference sequence).